Each of the 14 T cell receptor beta chains below was sequenced from the same sample in a study of naive CD8 T cells in extremely preterm neonates. Repertoires were generated with immunoSEQ multiplex PCR, while TCRdb's copy carries only in-frame clones and drops some. The table has fewer than 7,000 clones, around 98% seen once. Deliveries were elective term cesareans at roughly 35-41 weeks, with no labor or membrane rupture. What was sequenced was naive CD8+ T cells from cord blood. These receptors were collected from a newborn in good health.

This chain uses TRBV27 with TRBJ2-4; D call uncertain. The CDR3 length is 15 residues. Germline V CDR1 and CDR2: MNHEY, SMNVEV (reference sequence). Trimming left V 2 bases short and J 5 bases short, with 13 bases between. The DNA for the CDR3 is TGTGCCAGCAGTTTAGGTCCAGCGAGCCAAAACATTCAGTACTTC. Translation: CASSLGPASQNIQYF.

The V call is TRBV7-9, the J call TRBJ1-2; possible D gene TRBD1, 5 bases. The CDR3 has 13 residues. Germline CDR1 is SEHNR and CDR2 is FQNEAQ (reference sequence). Trimming pared 1 base from V and 4 bases from J, leaving 7 bases between. The CDR3 DNA is TGTGCCAGCAGCTTAGAACAGGTCTATGGCTACACCTTC. Amino acid sequence: CASSLEQVYGYTF.

This chain joins TRBV9 and TRBJ2-3, with TRBD2 identical over 12 bases. The CDR3 covers 18 residues. Germline CDR1 reads SGDLS; CDR2 reads YYNGEE. V lost 1 base and J lost 1; bases outside the gene matches: 7. The CDR3 sequence: CASSVHFRTSGGTDTQYF. The CDR3 DNA sequence: TGTGCCAGCAGCGTACATTTTCGGACTAGCGGGGGCACAGATACGCAGTATTTT.

This clone was seen only once. The chain combines TRBV2 with TRBJ2-3; D uncertain. This CDR3 has 14 amino acids. With 3 bases removed from V and 3 bases from J, the gap between germline ends came to 10 bases. Germline V gene sequence: CDR1 SNHLY, CDR2 FYNNEI. The CDR3 DNA follows: TGTGCCAGCAGTGACGACACGGAAACAGATACGCAGTATTTT. The encoded protein is CASSDDTETDTQYF.

The rearrangement uses TRBV4-1 and TRBJ2-3, with D tentatively TRBD2 (6 bases). The germline gives CDR1 MGHRA, CDR2 YSYEKL. V was shortened by 1 base and J by 2 bases, with 10 bases between the two germline ends. The CDR3 has 15 amino acids. CDR3 amino acids: CASSQGTSLTDTQYF. Written as DNA, the CDR3 is TGCGCCAGCAGCCAAGGTACTAGCCTCACAGATACGCAGTATTTT.

The V and J genes are TRBV7-3 and TRBJ2-3; 8 nucleotides agree with TRBD1. There are 15 residues in the CDR3. Germline trimming cut 4 bases from V and 1 base from J; bases unmatched to any gene: 4. From germline, CDR1 is SGHTA and CDR2 FQGTGA. The CDR3 DNA reads TGTGCCAGCAGCTGGCCGGGACAGGGCACAGATACGCAGTATTTT. It is translated as CASSWPGQGTDTQYF.

This clone was detected only once. J is TRBJ1-1 and V is TRBV28, with TRBD1 matching over 9 bases. CDR1 MDHEN and CDR2 SYDVKM come from the germline V gene. Unmatched junction bases numbered 5, after V lost 4 bases and J lost 5 bases. The CDR3 spans 14 residues. Written as DNA, the CDR3 is TGTGCCAGCAGTTACAGGGGGCTTAGGACTGAAGCTTTCTTT. This gives the protein CASSYRGLRTEAFF.

DNA of the CDR3: TGCGCCAGCAGCCATGTGGGGGGGGATCAGCCCCAGCATTTT. This gives the protein CASSHVGGDQPQHF. This chain connects TRBV4-1 to TRBJ1-5; D may be TRBD1 (5 bases). With 3 bases removed from V and 5 bases from J, the gap between germline ends came to 11 bases. This CDR3 contains 14 residues. Germline CDR1 is MGHRA and CDR2 is YSYEKL.

The chain is built from TRBV2 and TRBJ1-1; 7 nucleotides line up with TRBD1. The V segment lost 6 bases and the J segment 11 bases; nucleotides outside the gene matches: 6. Per germline, CDR1 SNHLY and CDR2 FYNNEI. The CDR3 consists of 11 residues. Here the CDR3 DNA reads TGTGCCAGCAGCCCTGACAGGGTGGCTTTCTTT. This gives the protein CASSPDRVAFF.

The J gene is TRBJ1-2, the V gene TRBV7-9; TRBD1 might be the D (6 bases). There are 15 residues in the CDR3. Germline V CDR1 and CDR2: SEHNR, FQNEAQ (reference sequence). The germline V and J ends were trimmed by 1 base and 4 bases, with 13 bases remaining between them. In DNA, the CDR3 is TGTGCCAGCAGCTTAGATCCCGGACAGCCCTATGGCTACACCTTC. This translates into CASSLDPGQPYGYTF.

This chain connects TRBV19 to TRBJ1-4; D not certain. The CDR3 is 13 residues long. The V and J ends lost 1 base and 4 bases respectively, with 4 bases between them. Germline values: CDR1 LNHDA, CDR2 SQIVND (reference sequence). The CDR3 DNA reads as TGTGCCAGTAGTATAGGACATAATGAAAAACTGTTTTTT. Translated: CASSIGHNEKLFF.

The rearrangement joins TRBV2 to TRBJ2-1; TRBD2 matches at 9 bases. The trim removed 0 bases at V and 2 bases at J, leaving 2 bases unmatched. CDR1 and CDR2 from the germline V gene are SNHLY and FYNNEI. This CDR3 contains 16 residues. CDR3 amino acids: CASSEAGGRAYNEQFF. CDR3 coding DNA: TGTGCCAGCAGTGAAGCCGGCGGGAGGGCCTACAATGAGCAGTTCTTC.

Written as DNA, the CDR3 is TGTGCCAGCAGTTTAGGCCAGGGCACCGGGGAGCTGTTTTTT. The encoded protein is CASSLGQGTGELFF. V gene TRBV27 combines with J gene TRBJ2-2; perhaps TRBD1 as D (5 bases). V gave up 2 bases and J gave up 4 bases, with 8 bases separating them. The CDR3 consists of 14 residues. Germline loops: CDR1 MNHEY, CDR2 SMNVEV (reference sequence).

The V call is TRBV2, the J call TRBJ1-6; perhaps TRBD1 as D (6 bases). Between the trimmed V and J ends, which lost 2 bases and 9 bases, there was a span of 20 bases. The CDR3 runs 17 residues. The V gene's germline CDR1 is SNHLY and CDR2 FYNNEI. As DNA, the CDR3 is TGTGCCAGCAGTGAATGGCGACCGGGACAACCGACTTCACCCCTCCACTTT. Its protein product is CASSEWRPGQPTSPLHF.